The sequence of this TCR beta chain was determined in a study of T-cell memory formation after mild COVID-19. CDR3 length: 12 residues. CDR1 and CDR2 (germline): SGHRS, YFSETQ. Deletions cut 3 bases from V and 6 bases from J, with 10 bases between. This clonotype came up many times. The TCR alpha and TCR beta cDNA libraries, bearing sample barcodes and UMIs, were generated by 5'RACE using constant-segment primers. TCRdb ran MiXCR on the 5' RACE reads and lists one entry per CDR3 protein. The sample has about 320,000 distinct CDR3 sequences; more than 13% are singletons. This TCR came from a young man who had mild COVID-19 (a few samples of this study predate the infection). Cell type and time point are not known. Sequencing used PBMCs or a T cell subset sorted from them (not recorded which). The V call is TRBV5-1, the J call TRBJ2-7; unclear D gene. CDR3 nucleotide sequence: TGCGCCAGCAGCTCTCGGGTCACCGAGCAGTACTTC. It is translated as CASSSRVTEQYF.